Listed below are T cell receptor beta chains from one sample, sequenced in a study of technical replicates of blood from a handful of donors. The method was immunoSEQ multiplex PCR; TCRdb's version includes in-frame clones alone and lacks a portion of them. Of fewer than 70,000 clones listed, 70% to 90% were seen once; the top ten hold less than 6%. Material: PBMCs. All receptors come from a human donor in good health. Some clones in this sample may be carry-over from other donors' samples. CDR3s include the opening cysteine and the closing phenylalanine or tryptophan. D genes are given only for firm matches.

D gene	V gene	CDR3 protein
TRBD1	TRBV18	CASSPPSSGGGNTIYF
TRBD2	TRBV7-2	CASTRTSGQPGELFF
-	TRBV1	CTSIGVAGGRETQYF
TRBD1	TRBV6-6	CASTQRQGEQFF
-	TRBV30	CAWSDLPSNSPLHF
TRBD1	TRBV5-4	CASSRDRAAGTQYF
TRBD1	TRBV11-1	CASSLFYVPGGYGYTF
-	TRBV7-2	CASSGAYTDTQYF
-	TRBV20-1	CSASGGGAIYF
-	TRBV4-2	CASSQGGAQNYGYTF
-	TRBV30	CAWTRETYEQYF
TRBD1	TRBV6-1	CASSPRDRVYEQYF
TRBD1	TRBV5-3	CARSLRRGTGESSGANVLTF
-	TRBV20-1	CSAPSSTEAFF
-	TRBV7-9	CASSFLGGVQETQYF
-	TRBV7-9	CASSPDTIYQPQHF
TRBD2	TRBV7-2	CASSPDGFLAGGRSEQFF
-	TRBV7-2	CASSLRRVETQYF
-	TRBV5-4	CASSRPLGSNTEAFF
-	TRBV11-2	CASSLGWQGGEKLFF
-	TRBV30	CAWRVSSYEQYF
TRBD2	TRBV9	CASSVAAGVQETQYF
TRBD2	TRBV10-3	CAISEIAGATLYNEQFF
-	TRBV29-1	CSVGTIRGTDTQYF
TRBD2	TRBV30	CAWSAGLAGTYEQYF
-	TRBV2	CASRALGAGVETQYF
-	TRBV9	CASSVAPTADTQYF
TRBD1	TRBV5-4	CASSSGQLGNTIYF
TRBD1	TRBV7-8	CASSYSPGQGDLSEAFF
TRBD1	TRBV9	CASSPETGAYGYTF
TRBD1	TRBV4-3	CASSPSWTGGPDTQYF
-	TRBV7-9	CASSLLGHSGQGTDTQYF
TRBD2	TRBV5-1	CASSRTSGSDNIQYF
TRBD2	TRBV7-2	CASSLSAGEYNEQFF
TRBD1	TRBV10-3	CAISESQWTGNTGELFF
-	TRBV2	CASTSGGSEQYF
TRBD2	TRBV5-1	CASSDGGARTQYF
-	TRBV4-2	CASSWGLESYNEQFF
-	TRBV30	CAWSLGRSYEQYF
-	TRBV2	CVSGSYNEQFF
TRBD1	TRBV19	CASSLDRDEQYF
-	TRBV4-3	CASSQDWSRNYEQYF
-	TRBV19	CASSILALSPEQYF
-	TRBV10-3	CAIIEQNTGELFF
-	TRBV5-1	CASSLDGNEQYF
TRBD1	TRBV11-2	CASSLDLGTDYEQYF
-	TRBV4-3	CASSQDRGTNEQFF
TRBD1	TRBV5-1	CASSPPDRGGLGTQYF
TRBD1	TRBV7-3	CASSPGQGGVQETQYF
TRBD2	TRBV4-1	CASSQVLAGGPYEQYF
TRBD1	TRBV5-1	CASSRTGETEAFF
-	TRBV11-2	CASSLRGGTSGDEKLFF
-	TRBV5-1	CASSLDREFGYTF
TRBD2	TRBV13	CASRRTSGRAEGNEQFF